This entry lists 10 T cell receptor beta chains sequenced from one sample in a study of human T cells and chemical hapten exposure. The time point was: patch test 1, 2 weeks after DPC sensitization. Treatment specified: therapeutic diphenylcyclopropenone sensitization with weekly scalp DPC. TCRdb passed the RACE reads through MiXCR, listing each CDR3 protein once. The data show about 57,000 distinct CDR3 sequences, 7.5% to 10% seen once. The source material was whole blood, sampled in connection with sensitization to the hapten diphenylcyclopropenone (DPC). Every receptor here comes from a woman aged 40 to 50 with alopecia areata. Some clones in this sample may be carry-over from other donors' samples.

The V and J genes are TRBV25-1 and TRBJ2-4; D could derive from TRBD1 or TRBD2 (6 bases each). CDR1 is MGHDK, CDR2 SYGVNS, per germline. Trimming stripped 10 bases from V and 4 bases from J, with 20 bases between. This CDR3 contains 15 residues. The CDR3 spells CAISLGGTSKNIQYF. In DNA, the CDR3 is TGTGCCATCTCACTAGGGGGGACATCTAAAAACATTCAGTACTTC.

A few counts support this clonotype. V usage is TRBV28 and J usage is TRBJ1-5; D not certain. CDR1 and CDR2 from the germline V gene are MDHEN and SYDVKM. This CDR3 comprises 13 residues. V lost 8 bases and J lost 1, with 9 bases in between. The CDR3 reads CASGRSSNQPQHF. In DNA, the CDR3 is TGTGCCAGCGGAAGGTCGAGCAATCAGCCCCAGCATTTT.

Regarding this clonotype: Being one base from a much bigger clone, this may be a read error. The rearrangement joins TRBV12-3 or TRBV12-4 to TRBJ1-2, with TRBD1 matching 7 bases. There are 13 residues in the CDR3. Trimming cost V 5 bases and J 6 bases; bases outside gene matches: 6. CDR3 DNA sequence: TGTGCCAGCAGTGAGGACAGGCCCCATGGCTACACCTTC. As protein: CASSEDRPHGYTF.

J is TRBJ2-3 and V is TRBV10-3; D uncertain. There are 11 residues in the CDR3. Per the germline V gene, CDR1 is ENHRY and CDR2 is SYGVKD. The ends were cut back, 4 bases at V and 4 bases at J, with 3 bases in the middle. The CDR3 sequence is CAISVADTQYF. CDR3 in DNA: TGTGCCATCAGTGTGGCAGATACGCAGTATTTT.

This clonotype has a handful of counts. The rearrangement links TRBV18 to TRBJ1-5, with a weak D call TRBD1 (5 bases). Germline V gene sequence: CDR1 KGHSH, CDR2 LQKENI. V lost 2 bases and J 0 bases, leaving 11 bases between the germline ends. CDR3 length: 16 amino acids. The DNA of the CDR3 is TGTGCCAGCTCACCAATGAGGGACTATAGCAATCAGCCCCAGCATTTT. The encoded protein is CASSPMRDYSNQPQHF.

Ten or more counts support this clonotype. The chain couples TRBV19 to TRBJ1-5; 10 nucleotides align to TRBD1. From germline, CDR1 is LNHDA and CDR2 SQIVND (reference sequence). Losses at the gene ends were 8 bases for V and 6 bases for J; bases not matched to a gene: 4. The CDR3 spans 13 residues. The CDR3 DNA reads TGTGCCAGTTCCGACAGGGGGCTTCAGCCCCAGCATTTT. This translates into CASSDRGLQPQHF.

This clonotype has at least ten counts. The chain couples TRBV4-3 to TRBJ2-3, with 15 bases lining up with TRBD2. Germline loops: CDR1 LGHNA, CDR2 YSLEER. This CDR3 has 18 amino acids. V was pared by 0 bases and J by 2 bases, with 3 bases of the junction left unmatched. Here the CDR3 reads CASSQEGLAGGPTDTQYF. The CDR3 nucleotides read TGCGCCAGCAGCCAAGAGGGACTAGCGGGGGGTCCCACAGATACGCAGTATTTT.

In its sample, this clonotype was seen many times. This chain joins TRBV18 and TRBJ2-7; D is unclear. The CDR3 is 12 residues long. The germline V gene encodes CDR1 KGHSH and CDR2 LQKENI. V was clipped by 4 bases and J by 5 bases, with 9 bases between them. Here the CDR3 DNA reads TGTGCCAGCTCACTCTCTGGGAACGAGCAGTACTTC. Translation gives CASSLSGNEQYF.

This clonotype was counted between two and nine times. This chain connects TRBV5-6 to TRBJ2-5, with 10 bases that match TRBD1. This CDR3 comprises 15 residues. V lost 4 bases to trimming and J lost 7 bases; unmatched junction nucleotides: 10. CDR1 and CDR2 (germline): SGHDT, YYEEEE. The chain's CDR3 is CASSRDRGSSGTQYF. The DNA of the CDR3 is TGTGCCAGCAGCCGGGACAGGGGATCTTCGGGGACCCAGTACTTC. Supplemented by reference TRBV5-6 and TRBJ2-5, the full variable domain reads DAGVTQSPTHLIKTRGQQVTLRCSPKSGHDTVSWYQQALGQGPQFIFQYYEEEERQRGNFPDRFSGHQFPNYSSELNVNALLLGDSALYLCASSRDRGSSGTQYFGPGTRLLVL.

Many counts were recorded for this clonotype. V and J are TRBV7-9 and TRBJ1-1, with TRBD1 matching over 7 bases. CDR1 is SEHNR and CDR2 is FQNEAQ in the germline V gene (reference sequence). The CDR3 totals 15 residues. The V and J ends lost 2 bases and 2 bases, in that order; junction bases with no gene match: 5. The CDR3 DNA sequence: TGTGCCAGCAGCTTACCATACAGGGGAAACACTGAAGCTTTCTTT. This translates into CASSLPYRGNTEAFF.